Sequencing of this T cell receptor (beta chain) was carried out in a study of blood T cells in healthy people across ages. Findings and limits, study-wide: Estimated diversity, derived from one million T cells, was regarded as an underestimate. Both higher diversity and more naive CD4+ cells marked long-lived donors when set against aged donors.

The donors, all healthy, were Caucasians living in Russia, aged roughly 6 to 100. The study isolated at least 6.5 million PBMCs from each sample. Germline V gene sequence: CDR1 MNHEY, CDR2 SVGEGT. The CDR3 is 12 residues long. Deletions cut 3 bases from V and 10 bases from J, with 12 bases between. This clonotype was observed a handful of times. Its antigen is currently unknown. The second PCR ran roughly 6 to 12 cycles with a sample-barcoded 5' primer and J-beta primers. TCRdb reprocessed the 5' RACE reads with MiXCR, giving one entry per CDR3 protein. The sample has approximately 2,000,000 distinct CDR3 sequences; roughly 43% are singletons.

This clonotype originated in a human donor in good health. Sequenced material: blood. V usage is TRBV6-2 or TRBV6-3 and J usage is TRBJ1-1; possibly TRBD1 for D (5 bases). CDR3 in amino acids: CASSYRGAGAFF. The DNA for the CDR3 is TGTGCCAGCAGTTATCGTGGGGCGGGAGCTTTCTTT.